This paragraph covers one TCR beta chain sequence. This clonotype was seen at least ten times. The specificity of this receptor is unknown. Nothing much larger sits one base from this clone, and base qualities are not available. The data were obtained in a study of post-analysis software for immune sequencing data (dated by TCRdb to about 2015). Background for the entire study: Disease courses on record covered relapsing-remitting, secondary progressive and progressive-relapsing multiple sclerosis, though some patients had no subtype annotation. Patient repertoires were compared against roughly 11 previously published healthy control repertoires from donors aged roughly 6 to 26 years. A subset of samples was prepared in parallel using single-end sample barcoding, then pooled and co-amplified after Illumina adapter ligation.

Results the study describes overall, beyond this receptor: Compared with controls, multiple sclerosis patients had significantly lower normalized Chao1 diversity, a finding suggesting substantial peripheral T-cell clonal expansion. The control group was slightly older than the multiple sclerosis patient group. Strong co-clustering of samples prepared in the same batch was shown by direct clustering with F measure, prompting a batch-effect correction.

Libraries were made using PCR. Data came from an Illumina HiSeq 2500. To reduce PCR and sequencing biases, unique molecular identifiers were built into the TCR beta cDNA libraries. Some 500,000 cDNA molecules were obtained for every 1 to 10 million input T cells, so each molecule roughly corresponded to one T cell. Patient libraries were prepared and sequenced with the same protocol used for the earlier healthy control dataset. Within a given batch, samples were prepared together, multiplexed and sequenced on the same HiSeq lane. Concerning the study's data processing: MIGEC was used to process the raw barcoded reads, and molecular identifier groups with only a single read were discarded before consensus assembly and CDR3 extraction. Clonotype tables were post-analysed with VDJtools, and diversity was normalized by down-sampling all datasets to the smallest sample size. In repertoire overlap clustering, CDR3 amino acid sequences, but not nucleotide sequences, were matched to correct batch-related cross-sample contamination. TCRdb applied fastp at Q25 and MiXCR to the public reads, then kept only in-frame beta chains. Merged by CDR3 protein, the rows form single entries marked with the most common genes and DNA. For this entry, the V and J calls and clone size follow TCRdb and not the study's own pipeline. This sample gives roughly 540,000 distinct CDR3 sequences in total; less than 40% of them show up just once. The ten largest clones add up to around 6% of the sample.

To demonstrate the VDJtools post-analysis software, the study profiled TCR beta repertoires from the peripheral blood of about a dozen young patients with multiple sclerosis. The multiple sclerosis patients were children and adolescents ranging in age from roughly 6 to 15 years. The sample consisted of blood. The receptor comes from a girl aged 2-17 years with multiple sclerosis.

CDR3 reads: CASATVNYGYTF. Read as DNA, the sequence is TGTGCCAGCGCCACAGTGAACTATGGCTACACCTTC. The rearrangement joined TRBV12-3 or TRBV12-4 to TRBJ1-2; there is no confident call for the D gene. The CDR3 contains 12 residues, cysteine and phenylalanine counted. Kept here is only the CDR3 DNA, which spans 36 bases and is read in frame from base 1. V gives up 8 bases and J gives up 2 bases, and the segment between their germline ends measures 9 bases.